This T cell receptor (beta chain) was recorded in a study of CXCR3-negative and CXCR3-positive naive CD8 T cells. On the study more broadly: Cumulative TRB read yield was roughly 130 million, averaging about 1.5 +/- 0.3 million per library. Study findings and constraints: Diversity in memory CD8+ cells fell much lower than the comparably high levels seen in both naive subsets. Freshly isolated PBMCs were used in most assays, given partial CXCR3 loss after freezing. Naive cells positive for CXCR3 carried more hydrophobic TRB CDR3s than CXCR3-negative ones.

5' RACE that incorporated UMI labels was used to prepare the TRB cDNA libraries. TCRdb reprocessed the 5' RACE reads, with one entry per CDR3 protein and no DNA. This sample contains roughly 93,000 distinct CDR3 sequences. To note about this clonotype: The antigen is not known.

Every subset of CD8+ T cells was sorted in triplicate at 300,000 or so cells each. Sequencing input: naive CXCR3+ CD8+ T cells from blood. Subset in this sample: CD45RO-CCR7+CD27+CD95- naive CD8+ T cells expressing CXCR3 (TNR3+). This TCR was recovered from a human donor in good health. Some clones in this sample may be carry-over from other donors' samples.

CDR3 sequence: CASSQEPSSGANVLTF. The chain joins TRBV4-3 to TRBJ2-6; absent DNA, TCRdb's TRBD2 call cannot be checked. CDR3 length: 16 residues. Germline V gene data show CDR1 as LGHNA and CDR2 as YSLEER.